The TCR beta chain under discussion was sequenced for a study of blood T cell repertoires in COVID-19. Here immunoSEQ multiplex PCR was the method, and the copy in TCRdb shows in-frame clones only, minus some. Of hundreds of thousands of clones in the sample, 83% are singletons; the top ten hold approximately 6%. Germline assignment: CDR1 LGHDT and CDR2 YNNKEL (reference sequence). This CDR3 spans 14 amino acids. Trimming removed 5 bases from V and 3 bases from J; junction bases left unmatched: 1. Sequencing was done on a sample of peripheral blood. The TCR comes from a man older than 75 with acute or convalescent COVID-19. V and J are TRBV3-1 (or the pseudogene TRBV3-2) and TRBJ2-7, with TRBD2 matching over 13 bases. The CDR3 region is CASSGTSGNYEQYF. The CDR3 DNA is TGTGCCAGCAGCGGGACTAGCGGGAACTACGAGCAGTACTTC.